The 31 T cell receptor beta chains presented below share a single source sample, sequenced in a study of cytomegalovirus exposure and HLA in healthy donors. PCR amplification relied on 60 Vbeta primers (plus 13 Jbeta primers). Clones were read by immunoSEQ multiplex PCR, and TCRdb kept only the in-frame ones, dropping some. This table has approximately 210,000 clones, around 76% appearing once. The source material was PBMCs. These receptors all come from a middle-aged man in good health and CMV-seropositive.

The chain joins TRBV2 to TRBJ2-1, with TRBD2 identical over 15 bases. The CDR3 runs to 17 residues. Looked up from germline, CDR1 is SNHLY and CDR2 is FYNNEI. The ends lost 7 bases at V and 7 bases at J; junction bases unmatched: 11. CDR3 sequence: CASTLLGLAGGVNEQFF. The CDR3, as DNA: TGTGCCAGCACTCTCCTGGGACTAGCGGGAGGAGTGAATGAGCAGTTCTTC.

This clone was observed a handful of times. The rearrangement joins TRBV7-6 to TRBJ2-7; 8 positions match TRBD2. This CDR3 contains 17 residues. With 5 bases clipped from V and 2 bases from J, the junction kept 14 bases outside the gene matches. Germline lookup yields CDR1 SGHVS and CDR2 FNYEAQ. Here the CDR3 reads CASSRVFGGRTPYEQYV. CDR3 bases: TGTGCCAGCAGCCGTGTCTTCGGCGGGAGGACCCCCTACGAGCAGTACGTC.

The chain carries TRBV4-1 and TRBJ2-3; 8 bases fit TRBD2. There are 18 residues in the CDR3. V trimming: 1 base; J trimming: 0 bases; junction bases outside the gene matches: 9. CDR1 and CDR2 from the germline V gene are MGHRA and YSYEKL. The CDR3 is CASSQVPLAGSSTDTQYF. DNA of the CDR3: TGCGCCAGCAGCCAAGTACCGCTAGCGGGTTCTAGCACAGATACGCAGTATTTT.

This sequence joins TRBV27 and TRBJ2-7; 9 positions match TRBD1. This CDR3 has 15 residues. The germline V gene encodes CDR1 MNHEY and CDR2 SMNVEV (reference sequence). J was trimmed by 3 bases and V by 6 bases; bases with no gene match: 9. The chain's CDR3 is CASRGQGQGIYEQYF. For the CDR3, the DNA is TGTGCCAGCAGGGGGCAGGGACAGGGTATCTACGAGCAGTACTTC.

This sequence joins TRBV7-3 and TRBJ1-4; D possibly corresponds to TRBD1 (5 bases). Deletions cut 0 bases from V and 5 bases from J, with 13 bases between. The CDR3 sequence is 16 residues long. The germline gives CDR1 SGHTA, CDR2 FQGTGA. The chain's CDR3 is CASSLTGPGTNEKLFF. The CDR3 nucleotides are TGTGCCAGCAGCTTAACGGGGCCGGGCACGAATGAAAAACTGTTTTTT.

The rearrangement joins TRBV7-8 to TRBJ2-5; TRBD1 agrees at 7 bases. This CDR3 contains 14 residues. V lost 4 bases, J lost 5 bases, and 7 bases stayed unmatched. Germline V gives CDR1 SGHVS, CDR2 FQNEAQ. The CDR3 nucleotides read TGTGCCAGCAGCTCCATGGGCAGGGGGGAGACCCAGTACTTC. This sequence encodes CASSSMGRGETQYF.

This clone was detected a few times. V and J are TRBV11-2 and TRBJ1-1; no definite D call. The germline gives CDR1 SGHAT, CDR2 FQNNGV. This CDR3 comprises 14 residues. V lost 5 bases and J lost 6, with 16 bases in between. CDR3 bases: TGTGCCAGCAGCCCTTACGGAGGAGGGTCTGAAGCTTTCTTT. Translating it yields CASSPYGGGSEAFF.

V is TRBV5-6 and J is TRBJ1-4; unclear D gene. Trimming cost V 0 bases and J 5 bases, with 14 bases left between them. The CDR3 has 16 amino acids. Looked up from germline, CDR1 is SGHDT and CDR2 is YYEEEE. In DNA, the CDR3 is TGTGCCAGCAGCTTGGGTTTTCCTGGCCCAAATGAAAAACTGTTTTTT. It encodes CASSLGFPGPNEKLFF.

The chain has TRBV5-1 and TRBJ2-2, with 8 bases aligning to TRBD1. The germline V gene has CDR1 SGHRS and CDR2 YFSETQ. V lost 0 bases, J lost 6 bases, and 7 bases stayed unmatched. This CDR3 has 16 amino acids. This CDR3 is CASSLVLTGGSGELFF. CDR3 DNA sequence: TGCGCCAGCAGCTTGGTACTTACAGGGGGATCCGGGGAGCTGTTTTTT.

The chain couples TRBV7-8 to TRBJ2-2; tentative D call: TRBD2 (5 bases). Deletions cut 1 base from V and 3 bases from J, with 9 bases between. Germline V gene lookup returns CDR1 SGHVS and CDR2 FQNEAQ. The CDR3 sequence is 15 residues long. The CDR3: CASSLGPGYTGELFF. CDR3 DNA: TGTGCCAGCAGCTTAGGACCGGGATACACCGGGGAGCTGTTTTTT.

V usage is TRBV6-6 and J usage is TRBJ2-6, with a weak D call TRBD1 (5 bases). The CDR3 totals 15 residues. Trimming pared 6 bases from V and 1 base from J, leaving 10 bases between. CDR1 and CDR2 (germline): MNHNY, SVGAGI (reference sequence). CDR3 coding DNA: TGTGCCAGCAGCTCGCAGGGTTCTGGGGCCAACGTCCTGACTTTC. This gives the protein CASSSQGSGANVLTF.

The rearrangement links TRBV28 to TRBJ2-5; D is possibly TRBD2 (6 bases). The germline V gene encodes CDR1 MDHEN and CDR2 SYDVKM. V was trimmed by 5 bases and J by 13 bases, leaving 14 bases between them. The CDR3 length is 11 residues. CDR3 coding DNA: TGTGCCAGCAGTGGGGACTTCGGTTGGTACTTC. This codes for CASSGDFGWYF. The entire variable domain, with the rest obtained from reference TRBV28 and TRBJ2-5, is as follows: DVKVTQSSRYLVKRTGEKVFLECVQDMDHENMFWYRQDPGLGLRLIYFSYDVKMKEKGDIPEGYSVSREKKERFSLILESASTNQTSMYLCASSGDFGWYFGPGTRLLVL.

This sequence joins TRBV18 and TRBJ1-1; D remains ambiguous. This CDR3 is built from 11 residues. Germline values: CDR1 KGHSH, CDR2 LQKENI. Between the trimmed V and J ends, which lost 6 bases and 2 bases, there was a span of 4 bases. In DNA, the CDR3 is TGTGCCAGCTCTCAAAACACTGAAGCTTTCTTT. As protein: CASSQNTEAFF.

The J gene is TRBJ1-1, the V gene TRBV9; D is possibly TRBD1 (6 bases). The CDR3 totals 13 residues. Germline CDR1 is SGDLS and CDR2 is YYNGEE. The germline V and J ends were trimmed by 2 bases and 7 bases, with 12 bases remaining between them. This chain's CDR3 is CASSVRTVGEAFF. Written as DNA, the CDR3 is TGTGCCAGCAGCGTGCGGACAGTGGGTGAAGCTTTCTTT.

The CDR3 is CASSLEKAAADTQYF. The CDR3 DNA sequence: TGTGCCAGCAGCTTAGAAAAAGCAGCGGCAGATACGCAGTATTTT. The chain employs TRBV7-2 and TRBJ2-3, with D tentatively TRBD2 (5 bases). The V end was cut by 1 base, the J end by 4 bases, with 12 bases between. In germline, CDR1 is SGHTA, CDR2 FQGNSA. This CDR3 has 15 residues. Filled out from reference TRBV7-2 and TRBJ2-3, the complete variable domain reads GAGVSQSPSNKVTEKGKDVELRCDPISGHTALYWYRQSLGQGLEFLIYFQGNSAPDKSGLPSDRFSAERTGGSVSTLTIQRTQQEDSAVYLCASSLEKAAADTQYFGPGTRLTVL.

The V and J genes are TRBV19 and TRBJ2-7, with 8 positions matching TRBD1. This CDR3 region has 16 residues. Germline V gives CDR1 LNHDA, CDR2 SQIVND (reference sequence). V dropped 3 bases and J dropped 2; count of bases not matched to a gene: 9. CDR3 amino acids: CASSMRVTGDPYEQYF. The DNA for the CDR3 is TGTGCCAGTAGTATGCGGGTGACAGGGGATCCCTACGAGCAGTACTTC.

The chain carries TRBV5-6 and TRBJ2-2; 7 nucleotides align to TRBD1. Germline CDR1 reads SGHDT; CDR2 reads YYEEEE. V lost 4 bases, J lost 5 bases, and 5 bases stayed unmatched. CDR3 size: 14 residues. CDR3 in DNA: TGTGCCAGCAGCGACAGGGTATTTACCGGGGAGCTGTTTTTT. Its protein is CASSDRVFTGELFF.

The chain uses TRBV11-3 and TRBJ2-1; no definite D call. The V gene's germline CDR1 is SGHNT and CDR2 YENEEA. This CDR3 is built from 12 residues. The ends were cut back, 4 bases at V and 8 bases at J, with 9 bases in the middle. This chain's CDR3 is CASSSSRYEQFF. CDR3 nucleotide sequence: TGTGCCAGCAGCTCCTCCCGTTATGAGCAGTTCTTC.

The rearrangement links TRBV5-1 to TRBJ2-3, with D hard to call. V lost 0 bases to trimming and J lost 6 bases, with 17 bases between them. Germline V gene lookup returns CDR1 SGHRS and CDR2 YFSETQ. The CDR3 runs to 16 residues. The CDR3 DNA reads TGCGCCAGCAGCTTGGGGTCGGTATACAGATACGATACGCAGTATTTT. Protein product: CASSLGSVYRYDTQYF. The full variable domain, in which reference TRBV5-1 and TRBJ2-3 provide the parts outside the CDR3, is KAGVTQTPRYLIKTRGQQVTLSCSPISGHRSVSWYQQTPGQGLQFLFEYFSETQRNKGNFPGRFSGRQFSNSRSEMNVSTLELGDSALYLCASSLGSVYRYDTQYFGPGTRLTVL.

This clone was detected only once. The V call is TRBV6-1, the J call TRBJ2-2; the D gene is possibly TRBD1 (5 bases). The CDR3 is 14 amino acids. Looked up from germline, CDR1 is MNHNS and CDR2 is SASEGT. With 7 bases removed from V and 5 bases from J, the gap between germline ends came to 14 bases. CDR3 DNA: TGTGCCAGCATGGGGCCCACCTATACCGGGGAGCTGTTTTTT. It codes for CASMGPTYTGELFF.

The chain carries TRBV7-9 and TRBJ1-1; D is perhaps TRBD1 (6 bases). CDR3 length equals 13 residues. The germline V gene encodes CDR1 SEHNR and CDR2 FQNEAQ (reference sequence). The germline V and J ends were trimmed by 3 bases and 5 bases, with 10 bases remaining between them. CDR3: CASSLTGRTEAFF. Written as DNA, the CDR3 is TGTGCCAGCAGCTTGACAGGAAGGACTGAAGCTTTCTTT.

V is TRBV7-9 and J is TRBJ2-1, with 10 bases matching TRBD1. In germline, CDR1 is SEHNR, CDR2 FQNEAQ (reference sequence). The CDR3 length is 15 residues. The junction had 10 bases not matched to a gene; V was cut back by 7 bases and J by 7 bases. This CDR3 is CASTRGDRGLNEQFF. The CDR3 DNA sequence: TGTGCCAGCACCCGGGGGGACAGGGGTCTGAATGAGCAGTTCTTC.

This clone was seen a few times. This chain links TRBV6-1 with TRBJ1-5; 8 nucleotides align to TRBD1. Trimming at V came to 2 bases and at J to 16 bases, leaving 10 bases not matched to a gene. Per the germline V gene, CDR1 is MNHNS and CDR2 is SASEGT. The CDR3 is made up of 13 amino acids. CDR3: CASSEIRGQGDHF. The CDR3 coding sequence is TGTGCCAGCAGTGAAATCAGGGGGCAGGGGGACCATTTT.

V is TRBV7-3 and J is TRBJ1-1; unclear D gene. With 1 base removed from V and 5 bases from J, the gap between germline ends came to 17 bases. Germline V gene lookup returns CDR1 SGHTA and CDR2 FQGTGA. This CDR3 comprises 16 residues. CDR3 nucleotide sequence: TGTGCCAGCAGCTTAAATAGCCGGGGAGCGGCGACTGAAGCTTTCTTT. Residues: CASSLNSRGAATEAFF. Supplemented by reference TRBV7-3 and TRBJ1-1, the full variable domain reads GAGVSQTPSNKVTEKGKYVELRCDPISGHTALYWYRQSLGQGPEFLIYFQGTGAADDSGLPNDRFFAVRPEGSVSTLKIQRTERGDSAVYLCASSLNSRGAATEAFFGQGTRLTVV.

This chain joins TRBV27 and TRBJ2-3, with D tentatively TRBD2 (6 bases). This CDR3 has 14 residues. The V end was cut by 3 bases, the J end by 2 bases, with 9 bases between. Germline assignment: CDR1 MNHEY and CDR2 SMNVEV (reference sequence). CDR3 region: CASSLGGVTDTQYF. The CDR3 nucleotides read TGTGCCAGCAGTTTGGGCGGGGTCACAGATACGCAGTATTTT.

The V and J genes are TRBV15 and TRBJ1-2, with 12 nucleotides matching TRBD1. The CDR3 is made up of 15 amino acids. Germline V gives CDR1 LNHNV, CDR2 YYDKDF (reference sequence). V lost 5 bases, J lost 6 bases, and 7 bases stayed unmatched. CDR3 DNA sequence: TGTGCCACCAGCGTCGGGACAGGGGGCGCGAATGGCTACACCTTC. Protein product: CATSVGTGGANGYTF.

The chain couples TRBV27 to TRBJ2-7; 8 bases line up with TRBD1. V lost 3 bases, J lost 1 base, and 11 bases stayed unmatched. The germline V gene has CDR1 MNHEY and CDR2 SMNVEV (reference sequence). This CDR3 is 17 amino acids long. The CDR3 coding sequence is TGTGCCAGCAGTTTTTTAGCACACGGACAGGGATCCTACGAGCAGTACTTC. Amino acids: CASSFLAHGQGSYEQYF.

The genes are TRBV19 and TRBJ1-4; a weak D match, TRBD1 (6 bases). The CDR3 runs 14 residues. Germline loops: CDR1 LNHDA, CDR2 SQIVND (reference sequence). Trimming removed 6 bases from V and 4 bases from J, with 12 bases in between. The CDR3 is CASSLQGLNEKLFF. CDR3 DNA: TGTGCCAGTAGCTTACAGGGCCTTAATGAAAAACTGTTTTTT.

CDR3 amino acids: CATRPGVNTEAFF. In nucleotides, the CDR3 is TGCGCCACCCGACCGGGGGTGAACACTGAAGCTTTCTTT. The rearrangement links TRBV10-1 to TRBJ1-1; TRBD1 might be the D (5 bases). Looked up from germline, CDR1 is WNHNN and CDR2 is SYGVQD (reference sequence). The CDR3 spans 13 residues. V was shortened by 10 bases and J by 0 bases, with 12 bases between the two germline ends.

The rearrangement uses TRBV5-1 and TRBJ2-6; D is possibly TRBD1 (6 bases). CDR1 is SGHRS and CDR2 is YFSETQ in the germline V gene. V lost 5 bases, J lost 2 bases, and 17 bases lay in between. The CDR3 contains 17 residues. CDR3 sequence (DNA): TGCGCCAGCAGGATGGACAGACAGCTACCTGGGGCCAACGTCCTGACTTTC. It codes for CASRMDRQLPGANVLTF.

The chain links TRBV11-2 to TRBJ1-1, with 9 bases identical to TRBD1. J was trimmed by 4 bases and V by 1 base; bases with no gene match: 7. This CDR3 is 16 amino acids long. The germline CDR1 and CDR2 sequences are SGHAT and FQNNGV. This chain's CDR3 is CASSLVADRGGTEAFF. The CDR3 DNA is TGTGCCAGCAGCTTAGTGGCAGACAGGGGGGGCACTGAAGCTTTCTTT.